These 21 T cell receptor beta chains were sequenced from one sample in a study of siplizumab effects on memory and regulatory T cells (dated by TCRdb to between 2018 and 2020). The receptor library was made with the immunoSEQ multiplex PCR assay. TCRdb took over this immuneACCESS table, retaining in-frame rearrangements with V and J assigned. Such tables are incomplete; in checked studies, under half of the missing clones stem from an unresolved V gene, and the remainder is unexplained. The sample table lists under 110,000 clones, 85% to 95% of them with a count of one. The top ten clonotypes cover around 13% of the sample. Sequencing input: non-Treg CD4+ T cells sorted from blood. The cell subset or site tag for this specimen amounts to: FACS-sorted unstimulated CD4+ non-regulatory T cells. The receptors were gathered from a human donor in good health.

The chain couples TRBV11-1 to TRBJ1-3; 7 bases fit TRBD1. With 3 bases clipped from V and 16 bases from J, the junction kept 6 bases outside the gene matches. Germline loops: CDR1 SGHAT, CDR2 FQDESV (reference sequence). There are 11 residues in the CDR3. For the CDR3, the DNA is TGTGCCAGCAGCTTTGGACAGGTTCGGTATTTT. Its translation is CASSFGQVRYF. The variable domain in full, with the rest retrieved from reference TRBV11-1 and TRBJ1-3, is EAEVAQSPRYKITEKSQAVAFWCDPISGHATLYWYRQILGQGPELLVQFQDESVVDDSQLPKDRFSAERLKGVDSTLKIQPAELGDSAMYLCASSFGQVRYFGEGSWLTVV.

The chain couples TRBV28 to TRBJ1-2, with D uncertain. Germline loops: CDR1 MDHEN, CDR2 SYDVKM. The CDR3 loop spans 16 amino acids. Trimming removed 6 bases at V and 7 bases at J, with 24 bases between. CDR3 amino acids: CASSHRHRRRPAGYTF. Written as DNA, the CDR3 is TGTGCCAGCAGCCATCGACATCGACGAAGGCCGGCTGGCTACACCTTC.

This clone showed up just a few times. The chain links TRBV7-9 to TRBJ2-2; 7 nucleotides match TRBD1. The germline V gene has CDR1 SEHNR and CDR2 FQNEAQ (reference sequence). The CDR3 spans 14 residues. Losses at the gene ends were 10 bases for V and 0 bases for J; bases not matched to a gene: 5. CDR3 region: CAIHRGPNTGELFF. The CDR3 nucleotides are TGTGCCATCCACAGGGGCCCGAACACCGGGGAGCTGTTTTTT.

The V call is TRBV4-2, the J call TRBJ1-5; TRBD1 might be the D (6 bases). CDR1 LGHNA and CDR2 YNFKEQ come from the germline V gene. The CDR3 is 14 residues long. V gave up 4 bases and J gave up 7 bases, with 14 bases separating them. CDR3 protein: CASSREQGSQPQHF. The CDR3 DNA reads TGTGCCAGCAGCCGCGAACAGGGATCCCAGCCCCAGCATTTT.

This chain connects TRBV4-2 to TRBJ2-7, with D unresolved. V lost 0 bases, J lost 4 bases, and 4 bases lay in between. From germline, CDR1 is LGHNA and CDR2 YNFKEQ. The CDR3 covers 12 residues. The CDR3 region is CASSQDTYEQYF. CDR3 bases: TGTGCCAGCAGCCAAGATACTTACGAGCAGTACTTC.

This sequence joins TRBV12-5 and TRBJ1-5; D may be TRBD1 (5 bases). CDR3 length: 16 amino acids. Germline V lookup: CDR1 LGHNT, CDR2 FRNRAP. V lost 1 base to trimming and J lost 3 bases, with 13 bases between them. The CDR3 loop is CASGLARGSPNQPQHF. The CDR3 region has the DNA TGTGCTAGTGGTTTGGCGAGGGGTAGTCCCAATCAGCCCCAGCATTTT.

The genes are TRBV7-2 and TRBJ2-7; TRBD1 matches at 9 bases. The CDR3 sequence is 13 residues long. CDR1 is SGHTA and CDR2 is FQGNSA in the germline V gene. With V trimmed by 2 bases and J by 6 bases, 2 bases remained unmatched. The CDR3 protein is CASSLNRGREQYF. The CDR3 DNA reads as TGTGCCAGCAGCTTAAACAGGGGGCGCGAGCAGTACTTC.

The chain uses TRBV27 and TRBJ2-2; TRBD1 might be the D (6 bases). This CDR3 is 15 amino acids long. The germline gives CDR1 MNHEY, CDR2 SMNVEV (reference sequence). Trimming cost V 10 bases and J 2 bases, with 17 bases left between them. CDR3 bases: TGTGCCACCCAGCAACAGGGCCTAAACACCGGGGAGCTGTTTTTT. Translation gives CATQQQGLNTGELFF.

CDR3 sequence: CSGRGNEQFF. CDR3 coding DNA: TGCAGTGGTAGGGGGAATGAGCAGTTCTTC. The chain combines TRBV20-1 with TRBJ2-1; a possible D gene is TRBD1 (6 bases). Per germline, CDR1 DFQATT and CDR2 SNEGSKA (reference sequence). V lost 7 bases to trimming and J lost 7 bases, with 8 bases between them. This CDR3 contains 10 residues.

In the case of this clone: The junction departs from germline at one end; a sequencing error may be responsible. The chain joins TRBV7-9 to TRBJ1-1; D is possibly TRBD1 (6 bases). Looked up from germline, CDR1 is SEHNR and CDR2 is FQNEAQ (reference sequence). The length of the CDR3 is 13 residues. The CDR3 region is CASSSQGSSLQVF. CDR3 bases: TGTGCCAGCAGCTCCCAGGGGTCCTCCCTACAGGTCTTT.

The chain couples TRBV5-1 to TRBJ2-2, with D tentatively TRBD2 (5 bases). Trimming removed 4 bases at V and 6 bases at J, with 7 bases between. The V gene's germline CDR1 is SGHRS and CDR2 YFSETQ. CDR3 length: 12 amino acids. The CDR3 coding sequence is TGCGCCAGCAGCCCGGGGTCCGGGGAGCTGTTTTTT. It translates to CASSPGSGELFF.

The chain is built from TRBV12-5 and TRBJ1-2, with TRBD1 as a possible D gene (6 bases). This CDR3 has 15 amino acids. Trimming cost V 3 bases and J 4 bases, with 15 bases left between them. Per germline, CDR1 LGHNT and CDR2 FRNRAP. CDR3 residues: CASGFSGGRGYGYTF. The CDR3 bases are TGTGCTAGTGGTTTCTCTGGGGGGCGCGGCTATGGCTACACCTTC. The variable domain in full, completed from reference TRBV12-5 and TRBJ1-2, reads DARVTQTPRHKVTEMGQEVTMRCQPILGHNTVFWYRQTMMQGLELLAYFRNRAPLDDSGMPKDRFSAEMPDATLATLKIQPSEPRDSAVYFCASGFSGGRGYGYTFGSGTRLTVV.

The CDR3, as DNA: TGTGCCAGCAGTTTACGAAGGGACAGGGGGGGTAATGAGCAGTTCTTC. This codes for CASSLRRDRGGNEQFF. This chain uses TRBV6-5 with TRBJ2-1; 11 positions match TRBD1. V lost 4 bases to trimming and J lost 7 bases; unmatched junction nucleotides: 9. The CDR3 length is 16 residues. The V gene's germline CDR1 is MNHEY and CDR2 SVGAGI.

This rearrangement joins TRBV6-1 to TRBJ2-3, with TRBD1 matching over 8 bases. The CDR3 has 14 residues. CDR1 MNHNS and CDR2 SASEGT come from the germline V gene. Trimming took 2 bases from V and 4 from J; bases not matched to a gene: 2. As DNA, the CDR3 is TGTGCCAGCAGTGAACAGGGGGCCGCAGATACGCAGTATTTT. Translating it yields CASSEQGAADTQYF.

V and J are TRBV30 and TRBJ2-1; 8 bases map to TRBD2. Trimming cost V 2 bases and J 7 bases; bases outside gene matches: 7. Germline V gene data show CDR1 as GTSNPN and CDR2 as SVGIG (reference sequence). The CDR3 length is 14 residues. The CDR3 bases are TGTGCCTGGAGTCCGAGCGGGAGACTTAATGAGCAGTTCTTC. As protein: CAWSPSGRLNEQFF.

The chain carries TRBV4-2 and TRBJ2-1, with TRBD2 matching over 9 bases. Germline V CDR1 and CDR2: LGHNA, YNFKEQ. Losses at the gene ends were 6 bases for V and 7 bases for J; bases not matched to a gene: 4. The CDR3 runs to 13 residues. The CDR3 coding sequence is TGTGCCAGCAGGGGGACTAGCTGGAATGAGCAGTTCTTC. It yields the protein CASRGTSWNEQFF.

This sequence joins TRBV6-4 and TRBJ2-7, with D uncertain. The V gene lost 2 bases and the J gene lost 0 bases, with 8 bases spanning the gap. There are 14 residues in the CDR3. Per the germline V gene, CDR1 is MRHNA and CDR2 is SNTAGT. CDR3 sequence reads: CASSDPGSSYEQYF. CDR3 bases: TGTGCCAGCAGTGACCCCGGAAGCTCCTACGAGCAGTACTTC.

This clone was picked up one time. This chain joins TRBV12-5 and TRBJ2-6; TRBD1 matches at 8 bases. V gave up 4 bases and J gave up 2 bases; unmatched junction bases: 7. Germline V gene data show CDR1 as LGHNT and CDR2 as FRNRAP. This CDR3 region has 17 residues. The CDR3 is CASGSGSGGTGANVLTF. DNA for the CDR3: TGTGCTAGTGGTTCCGGCTCAGGGGGCACTGGGGCCAACGTCCTGACTTTC.

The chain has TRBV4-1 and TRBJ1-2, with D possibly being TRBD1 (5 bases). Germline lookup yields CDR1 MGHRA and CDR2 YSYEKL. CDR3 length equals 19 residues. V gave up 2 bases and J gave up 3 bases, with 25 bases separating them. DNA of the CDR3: TGCGCCAGCAGCCAACTCTCCATGGCGGAGGGGCAAGATCACTATGGCTACACCTTC. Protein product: CASSQLSMAEGQDHYGYTF.

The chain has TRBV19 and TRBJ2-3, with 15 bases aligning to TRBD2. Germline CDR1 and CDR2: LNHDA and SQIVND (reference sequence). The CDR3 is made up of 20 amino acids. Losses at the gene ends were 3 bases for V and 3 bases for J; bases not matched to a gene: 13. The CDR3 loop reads CASSILIRGLAGGGTDTQYF. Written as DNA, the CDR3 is TGTGCCAGTAGTATTTTGATCCGGGGACTAGCGGGAGGAGGGACAGATACGCAGTATTTT.

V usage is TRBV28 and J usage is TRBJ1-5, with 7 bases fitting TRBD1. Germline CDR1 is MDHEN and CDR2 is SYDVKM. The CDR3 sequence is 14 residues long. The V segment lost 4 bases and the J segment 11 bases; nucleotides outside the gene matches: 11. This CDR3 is CASSSRQGEQAQHF. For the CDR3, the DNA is TGTGCCAGCAGTTCCAGACAGGGAGAACAAGCCCAGCATTTT.